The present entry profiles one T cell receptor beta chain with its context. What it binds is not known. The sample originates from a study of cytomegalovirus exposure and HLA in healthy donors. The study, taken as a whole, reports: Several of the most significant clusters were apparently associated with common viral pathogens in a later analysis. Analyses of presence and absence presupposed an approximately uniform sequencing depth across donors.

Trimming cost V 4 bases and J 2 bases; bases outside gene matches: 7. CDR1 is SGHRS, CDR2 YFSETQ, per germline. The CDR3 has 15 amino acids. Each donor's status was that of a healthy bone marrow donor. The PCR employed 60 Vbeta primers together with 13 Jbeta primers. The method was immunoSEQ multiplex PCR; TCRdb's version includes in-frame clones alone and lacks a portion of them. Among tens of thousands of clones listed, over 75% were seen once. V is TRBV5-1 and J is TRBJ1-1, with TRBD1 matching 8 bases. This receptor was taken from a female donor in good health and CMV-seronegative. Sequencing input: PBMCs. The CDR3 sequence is CASSPGQGRNTEAFF. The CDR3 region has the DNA TGCGCCAGCAGCCCTGGACAGGGACGTAACACTGAAGCTTTCTTT.